This T cell receptor (beta chain) is drawn from a study of cytomegalovirus exposure and HLA in healthy donors. Study summary: Across 300 to 400 genotyped donors, about 80% landed in the Caucasian-associated ancestry cluster. Whole-study results and caveats: Available immune exposure information was restricted to CMV serostatus only. Accurate prediction of HLA-A and HLA-B alleles (for most subjects) was reportedly achieved from TCR beta sequences.

V gave up 2 bases and J gave up 5 bases; unmatched junction bases: 7. The CDR3 is 16 amino acids. Germline assignment: CDR1 MNHNS and CDR2 SASEGT. Both 60 Vbeta primers and 13 Jbeta primers went into the PCR. Measured with immunoSEQ multiplex PCR; TCRdb has only the in-frame clones, and not every one. The sample totals some 80,000 clones. Notes on this clone: The antigen remains undetermined.

This receptor was taken from a woman aged 25 to 39 in good health and CMV-seronegative. The specimen was PBMCs. The chain links TRBV6-1 to TRBJ2-2; 8 positions match TRBD2. CDR3 residues: CASSELAGSSTGELFF. Written as DNA, the CDR3 is TGTGCCAGCAGTGAATTAGCGGGGAGTTCTACCGGGGAGCTGTTTTTT.